Shown below are 4 T cell receptor beta chains from a single sample sequenced in a study of PD-1 blockade in classical Hodgkin lymphoma. Each and every patient relapsed after autologous stem cell transplantation, and patients got differing brentuximab vedotin exposure. The table came from immunoSEQ multiplex PCR; TCRdb's copy has only in-frame clones and leaves some out. The sample includes fewer than 25,000 clones, around 67% seen only once; the top ten take around a quarter. Sequenced here: peripheral blood mononuclear cells (PBMCs), sampled before the second cycle of nivolumab. These TCRs come from a human donor with classical Hodgkin lymphoma.

The chain recombines TRBV21-1 with TRBJ2-2; TRBD2 was called by the table and not checked on the DNA. TRBV21-1 is designated a pseudogene. CDR3 length equals 16 residues. CDR3 sequence (DNA): TGTGCCAGCAGCAATAGCGGGAGGGGGTACACCGGGGAGCTGTTTTTT. It encodes CASSNSGRGYTGELFF.

V is TRBV6-5 and J is TRBJ2-1; D not resolved. The germline gives CDR1 MNHEY, CDR2 SVGAGI. The CDR3 consists of 13 residues. V gave up 0 bases and J gave up 6 bases, with 6 bases separating them. CDR3 residues: CASSYSTINEQFF. The CDR3 DNA reads TGTGCCAGCAGTTACTCGACAATCAATGAGCAGTTCTTC.

This chain uses TRBV19 with TRBJ1-3; TRBD1 matches at 8 bases. With 7 bases clipped from V and 0 bases from J, the junction kept 14 bases outside the gene matches. Germline CDR1 and CDR2: LNHDA and SQIVND (reference sequence). The length of the CDR3 is 18 residues. The CDR3: CASTSVRDRYHSGNTIYF. The CDR3 DNA is TGTGCCAGTACGAGCGTCCGGGACAGGTACCACTCTGGAAACACCATATATTTT.

The CDR3 loop reads CASSIDPSGGEQYF. The CDR3 region has the DNA TGTGCCAGTAGTATAGACCCCTCAGGGGGCGAGCAGTACTTC. This chain uses TRBV19 with TRBJ2-7; TRBD1 agrees at 7 bases. Germline-derived CDR1 and CDR2 are LNHDA and SQIVND (reference sequence). The J segment lost 6 bases and the V segment lost 0 bases, leaving 5 bases of the junction unmatched. The CDR3 is 14 residues long.